This TCR beta chain was identified during a study of blood T cell repertoires in COVID-19 (TCRdb year 2020). Concerning the study at large: Samples covering the acute and convalescent phases of COVID-19 were provided by collaborators in the United States, Italy and Spain. The prospective study material was composed of cDNA or gDNA derived from T cells, B-cell-depleted T cells, or PBMCs. Subjects who had been exposed to COVID-19, were actively infected with it, or had recovered from it provided the deeply sampled blood TCRbeta repertoires that made up the dataset. The repertoires were released in a freely available public database meant as a resource for research on the immune response to SARS-CoV-2. The samples were drawn from the first 160 participants of the ongoing ImmuneRACE study and from some 1,300 subjects provided by 6 global collaborators. Sample metadata almost always included a de-identified subject ID, COVID-19 status, age in years and sex. HLA class I and class II types, where available, came from metadata supplied by the sample provider rather than from assay-based typing. What the research found in general, with its limitations: Clinical and demographic metadata were provided uncurated, with the amount varying by source and participant.

TCRbeta CDR3 regions were amplified from genomic DNA using the immunoSEQ Assay, a bias-controlled multiplex PCR. The original methods were these. Nucleated cell counts per sample were estimated from amplification of reference gene primers within the assay. To quantify the absolute abundance of each unique TCRbeta CDR3 rearrangement, sequence reads were collapsed and filtered. Productive Simpson clonality was computed per sample as the square root of Simpson's diversity index over productive rearrangements. TCRdb stores this immuneACCESS table with in-frame sequences only. Part of the clones is absent; in the studies checked, under half of the shortfall reflects unresolved V genes, and no reason is known for the rest. V, J and clone size derive from that table, while D and trimming were established from the DNA sequence. This sample comprises 100,000 to 130,000 clones, about 87% of them detected only once. The top ten clonotypes cover 5.5% to 8% of the sample.

Collaborating institutions collected whole blood in K2EDTA tubes following their own protocols. For TCRbeta analysis, collaborators shipped samples in one of three forms: frozen whole blood, isolated PBMCs, or DNA extracted from either of those sample types. Note on this clone: The antigen it binds to is not known. No quality values exist for individual bases; no much larger clone is one base distant.

Compared with germline, V lacks 10 bases and J lacks 4 bases; bases without a gene match: 18. CDR1 and CDR2 are read off the germline V gene as KGHDR and SFDVKD. Including the terminal cysteine and phenylalanine, the CDR3 comprises 19 residues. The entry retains the CDR3 DNA only, 57 bases that are in frame from base 1. The V and J segments used are TRBV24-1 and TRBJ2-7; TRBD2 lines up with 16 middle nucleotides. Input material: peripheral blood. The sequence was collected from a man in his forties or fifties with active or convalescent COVID-19. The DNA reads as follows: TGTGCCACTACGATCGAACCGGGACTAGCGGGAGGGCCGAGGTACGAGCAGTACTTC. It codes for CATTIEPGLAGGPRYEQYF.